A selection of T cell receptor beta chains follows, all from one sample in a study of T-cell reconstitution after alpha-beta-depleted transplantation in children. TCRdb ran MiXCR on the PCR reads and lists one entry per CDR3 protein. Among 800,000 to 1,000,000 distinct CDR3 sequences listed, roughly 29% were seen once. The sequenced sample was PBMCs, mostly from graft donor cells, obtained 360 days after TCRalphabeta/CD19-depleted stem cell transplant. Receptors were obtained from a boy in the first two years of life who had a stem cell transplant for SCID, so the T cells may come from the graft donor. The CDR3 runs from the conserved cysteine through the conserved F or W. D genes are given only for firm matches. Rows may omit the clone size; those that give it use once, few, many or a size class.

clone size: few
D gene: NA
V gene: TRBV20-1
J gene: TRBJ1-1
CDR3 DNA: TGCAGTGTTGGGCCGAGGAACACTGAAGCTTTCTTT
CDR3 protein: CSVGPRNTEAFF

clone size: few
D gene: NA
V gene: TRBV29-1
J gene: TRBJ2-3
CDR3 DNA: TGCAGCGTTGAAGATTCGCGGCCTAGCAGGACAGATACGCAGTATTTT
CDR3 protein: CSVEDSRPSRTDTQYF

clone size: few
D gene: NA
V gene: TRBV12-3/TRBV12-4
J gene: TRBJ2-5
CDR3 DNA: TGTGCCAGCAGTTTTCCTATGATAGAGACCCAGTACTTC
CDR3 protein: CASSFPMIETQYF

clone size: many
D gene: NA
V gene: TRBV7-3
J gene: TRBJ2-2
CDR3 DNA: TGTGCCAGCAGCCGTACAGGGATTAACACCGGGGAGCTGTTTTTT
CDR3 protein: CASSRTGINTGELFF

clone size: NA
D gene: NA
V gene: TRBV12-3/TRBV12-4
J gene: TRBJ1-1
CDR3 DNA: TGTGCCAGCAGTTCGGCAGCGAACACTGAAGCTTTCTTT
CDR3 protein: CASSSAANTEAFF

clone size: NA
D gene: NA
V gene: TRBV5-1
J gene: TRBJ2-3
CDR3 DNA: TGCGCCAGCGCAAAAGATTTAGGCACAGATACGCAGTATTTT
CDR3 protein: CASAKDLGTDTQYF

clone size: few
D gene: NA
V gene: TRBV5-1
J gene: TRBJ1-1
CDR3 DNA: TGCGCCAGCATGGTAGAGGGACTACTTGGCACTGAAGCTTTCTTT
CDR3 protein: CASMVEGLLGTEAFF

clone size: NA
D gene: NA
V gene: TRBV5-1
J gene: TRBJ1-1
CDR3 DNA: TGCGCCAGCACCAGGTCTGTGAACACTGAAGCTTTCTTT
CDR3 protein: CASTRSVNTEAFF

clone size: few
D gene: TRBD2
V gene: TRBV2
J gene: TRBJ2-3
CDR3 DNA: TGTGCCAGCAGTGAGGGGACTAGCGCCACAGATACGCAGTATTTT
CDR3 protein: CASSEGTSATDTQYF

clone size: NA
D gene: NA
V gene: TRBV5-1
J gene: TRBJ1-2
CDR3 DNA: TGCGCCAGCAGCTCGGACGTAGCCTATGGCTACACCTTC
CDR3 protein: CASSSDVAYGYTF